This is a list of T cell receptor beta chains from one sample in a study of blood T cell repertoires in COVID-19. Clones were read by immunoSEQ multiplex PCR, and TCRdb kept only the in-frame ones, dropping some. The repertoire holds tens of thousands of clones, with roughly 90% as singletons. The sample comprised peripheral blood. Receptors originate from a human donor in a cohort sampled during active COVID-19. The CDR3 runs from the conserved cysteine through the conserved F or W. The D gene is left open where the match is weak. Clone size is shown for a subset of rows, as once, few, many or a class of expanded clone.

TRBJ2-4 | - | TRBV7-9 | TRBD2 | TGTGCCAGCAGCAAGACTAGCGGGAGGAGTAACTACATTCAGTACTTC | CASSKTSGRSNYIQYF
TRBJ2-7 | - | TRBV9 | - | TGTGCCAGCAGCGTAGGGGCAGATCCAGCCTACGAGCAGTACTTC | CASSVGADPAYEQYF
TRBJ2-3 | - | TRBV30 | TRBD2 | TGTGCCTGGCGGGGGGGAGCAGATACGCAGTATTTT | CAWRGGADTQYF
TRBJ1-2 | - | TRBV10-2 | - | TGCGCCAGCAGGGCCTATGGCTACACCTTC | CASRAYGYTF
TRBJ2-5 | - | TRBV7-9 | TRBD1 | TGTGCCAGCAGCTTTGGCCACTCCGGGACAGGGGCTGAGACCCAGTACTTC | CASSFGHSGTGAETQYF
TRBJ1-6 | - | TRBV7-9 | - | TGTGCCAGCAGCTTAGGTCTGCCGGCCTATAATTCACCCCTCCACTTT | CASSLGLPAYNSPLHF
TRBJ2-5 | - | TRBV11-2 | - | TGTGCCAGCAGCTTCCCGACAGGAGGCATGGAGACCCAGTACTTC | CASSFPTGGMETQYF
TRBJ1-2 | - | TRBV27 | TRBD1 | TGTGCCAGCACCCTCCTGGGACAGGCGGCGGGCTATGGCTACACCTTC | CASTLLGQAAGYGYTF
TRBJ2-1 | - | TRBV29-1 | - | TGCAGCGTTGTTAGAGGGCGAGAGGAGTTCTTC | CSVVRGREEFF
TRBJ1-2 | - | TRBV27 | - | TGTGCCAGCAGCCCTGCGGTCAGGGAAGTGAACTATGGCTACACCTTC | CASSPAVREVNYGYTF
TRBJ1-1 | - | TRBV5-4 | - | TGTGCCAGCAGCCCACAACCGGGGGACACTGAAGCTTTCTTT | CASSPQPGDTEAFF
TRBJ1-2 | few | TRBV30 | - | TGTGCCTGGAGAGGGGGAAAGCACTATGGCTACACCTTC | CAWRGGKHYGYTF
TRBJ1-3 | - | TRBV30 | - | TGTGCCTGGATGCAACGGGGGACCGCTGGAAACACCATATATTTT | CAWMQRGTAGNTIYF
TRBJ2-1 | once | TRBV11-3 | TRBD2 | TGTGCCAGCAGCTATGGCGGGAGGGGGGATGAGCAGTTCTTC | CASSYGGRGDEQFF
TRBJ1-2 | few | TRBV5-6 | - | TGTGCCAGCAGCTTGGAGGGACTCACCCTAAGCGGCTACACCTTC | CASSLEGLTLSGYTF
TRBJ1-4 | - | TRBV7-9 | - | TGTGCCAGCAGCTTAGGAGGGAGGAATGAAAAACTGTTTTTT | CASSLGGRNEKLFF
TRBJ2-7 | - | TRBV5-1 | TRBD2 | TGCGCCAGCAGCCTTGCCGGACTAGCGGGAGATGAGTACTTC | CASSLAGLAGDEYF
TRBJ1-3 | - | TRBV7-6 | - | TGTGCCAGCAGCACTCGGTCGAGCTCTGGAAACACCATATATTTT | CASSTRSSSGNTIYF
TRBJ2-6 | - | TRBV11-2 | TRBD2 | TGTGCCAGCAGCCCCCGCGGGAGTCGCTCTGGGGCCAACGTCCTGACTTTC | CASSPRGSRSGANVLTF